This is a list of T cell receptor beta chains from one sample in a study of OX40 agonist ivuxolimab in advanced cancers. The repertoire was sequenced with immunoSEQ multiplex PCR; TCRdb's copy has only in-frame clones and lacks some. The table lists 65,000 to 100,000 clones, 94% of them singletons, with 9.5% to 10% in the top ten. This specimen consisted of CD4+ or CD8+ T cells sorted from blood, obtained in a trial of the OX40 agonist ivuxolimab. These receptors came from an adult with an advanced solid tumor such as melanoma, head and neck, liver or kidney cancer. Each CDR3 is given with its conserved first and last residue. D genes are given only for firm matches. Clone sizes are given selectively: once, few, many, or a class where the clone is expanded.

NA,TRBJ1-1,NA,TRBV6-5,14,CASSYSQWYTEAFF,TGTGCCAGCAGTTACTCGCAATGGTACACTGAAGCTTTCTTT
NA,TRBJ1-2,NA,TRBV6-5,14,CASSYDEGRNGYTF,TGTGCCAGCAGTTACGACGAAGGGAGGAATGGCTACACCTTC
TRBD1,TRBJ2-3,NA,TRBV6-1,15,CASSSDRRLLDTQYF,TGTGCCAGCAGCTCGGACAGGAGGCTCCTAGATACGCAGTATTTT
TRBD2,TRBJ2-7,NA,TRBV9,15,CASSVASGGSDEQYF,TGTGCCAGCAGCGTTGCTAGCGGGGGATCGGACGAGCAGTACTTC
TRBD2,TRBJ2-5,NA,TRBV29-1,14,CSVVTSGSGETQYF,TGCAGCGTTGTGACTAGCGGGAGCGGAGAGACCCAGTACTTC
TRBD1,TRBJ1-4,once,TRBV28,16,CASSLEQGETNEKLFF,TGTGCCAGCAGTTTAGAACAGGGGGAGACTAATGAAAAACTGTTTTTT
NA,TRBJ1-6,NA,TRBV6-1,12,CASTASGSPLHF,TGTGCCAGCACCGCGTCCGGCTCACCCCTCCACTTT
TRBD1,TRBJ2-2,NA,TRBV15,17,CATSRAPMGQGTGELFF,TGTGCCACCAGCAGGGCCCCTATGGGACAGGGGACCGGGGAGCTGTTTTTT
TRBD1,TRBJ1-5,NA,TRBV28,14,CASNPDRGFQPQHF,TGTGCCAGCAACCCGGACAGGGGTTTTCAGCCCCAGCATTTT
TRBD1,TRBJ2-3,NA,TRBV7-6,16,CASSSPRDRNTDTQYF,TGTGCCAGCAGCTCGCCCAGGGACAGGAACACAGATACGCAGTATTTT
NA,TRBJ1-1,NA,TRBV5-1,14,CASSPLDAGTEAFF,TGCGCCAGCAGCCCCCTGGACGCGGGCACTGAAGCTTTCTTT